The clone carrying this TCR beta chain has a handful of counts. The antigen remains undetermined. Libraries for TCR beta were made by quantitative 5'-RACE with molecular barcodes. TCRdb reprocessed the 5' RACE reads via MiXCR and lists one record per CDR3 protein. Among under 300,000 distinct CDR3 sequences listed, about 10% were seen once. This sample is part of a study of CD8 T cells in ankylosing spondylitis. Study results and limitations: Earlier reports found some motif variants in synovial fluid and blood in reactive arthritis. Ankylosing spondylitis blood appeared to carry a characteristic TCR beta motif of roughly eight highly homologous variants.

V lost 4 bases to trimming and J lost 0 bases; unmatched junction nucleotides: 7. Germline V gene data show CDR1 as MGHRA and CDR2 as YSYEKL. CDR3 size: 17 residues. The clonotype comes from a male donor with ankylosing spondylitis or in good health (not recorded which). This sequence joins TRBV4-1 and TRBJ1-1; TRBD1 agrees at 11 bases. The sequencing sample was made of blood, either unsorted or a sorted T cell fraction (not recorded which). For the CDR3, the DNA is TGCGCCAGCAGCCCCCAGCCGGGACAGGGGGTGAACACTGAAGCTTTCTTT. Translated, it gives CASSPQPGQGVNTEAFF.